This T cell receptor beta chain derives from a study of T cells in localized non-small cell lung cancer. Regarding the study as a whole: A single tumor region was sequenced, leaving heterogeneity possible. Adjacent lung had a median around 60 of the 100 largest tumor clones. Exceeding tumor, uninvolved adjacent lung had the highest T cell clonality.

This CDR3 is built from 13 residues. CDR1 is SGHAT, CDR2 FQNNGV, per germline. Between the trimmed V and J ends, which lost 1 base and 1 base, there was a span of 4 bases. To note about this clone: Antigen specificity is unknown.

Sequencing used immunoSEQ multiplex PCR; TCRdb keeps in-frame clones, though not all of them. The sample has about 72,000 clones, about four fifths seen once; the top ten hold approximately 12%. The genes are TRBV11-2 and TRBJ2-5; no definite D call. Here the sequenced sample was peripheral blood, taken before any cancer treatment. The TCR was taken from a female donor aged 60 or older with stage I lung adenocarcinoma. CDR3: CASSLVIQETQYF. The CDR3 DNA follows: TGTGCCAGCAGCTTAGTAATCCAAGAGACCCAGTACTTC. Combining the CDR3 with reference TRBV11-2 and TRBJ2-5 gives the whole variable domain EAGVAQSPRYKIIEKRQSVAFWCNPISGHATLYWYQQILGQGPKLLIQFQNNGVVDDSQLPKDRFSAERLKGVDSTLKIQPAKLEDSAVYLCASSLVIQETQYFGPGTRLLVL.